The entry that follows covers one T cell receptor beta chain sequence. This sample stems from a study of CD8 T cells in Susac syndrome. Reverse transcription used about 0.5 to 1 ug RNA and random hexamers. TCR beta CDR3 was amplified by immunoSEQ multiplex PCR. This amplification extended across 54 Vbeta and 13 Jbeta segments. TCRdb passed the immunoSEQ multiplex PCR reads through MiXCR, listing each CDR3 protein once. The data hold 170,000 or so distinct CDR3 sequences, with about 96% observed a single time. Sequencing targeted TCR beta in T cells from blood (CD8+ and CD4+). The ends lost 2 bases at V and 0 bases at J; junction bases unmatched: 0. This CDR3 contains 14 residues. CDR1 is SQVTM, CDR2 ANQGSEA, per germline.

The source of this sequence is a human donor with Susac syndrome. The chain links TRBV29-1 to TRBJ2-3, with 9 bases matching TRBD2. The sequencing input was CD4+ T cells from PBMCs. CDR3 amino acids: CSVETSGSTDTQYF. The CDR3 nucleotides are TGCAGCGTTGAAACTAGCGGGAGCACAGATACGCAGTATTTT.